The TCR beta chain under discussion was sequenced for a study of cytomegalovirus exposure and HLA in healthy donors. V lost 3 bases, J lost 5 bases, and 13 bases lay in between. CDR1 and CDR2 from the germline V gene are LNHDA and SQIVND (reference sequence). The CDR3 loop spans 14 amino acids. Overall study findings and caveats: In a later analysis, TCR beta V- and J-gene trimming showed a link to a missense DCLRE1C variant. There were some public TCRs occurring in many donors, but most TCR sequences were rare.

Primers: 60 Vbeta forward and 13 Jbeta reverse. TCRdb's copy holds only in-frame clones and misses some; the assay was immunoSEQ multiplex PCR. Among roughly 97,000 clones, around 79% were seen once, and the ten largest hold approximately 6.3%. Although they were nominally healthy when sampled, donors likely had unrecorded immune exposures. This clone was counted a single time. Its cognate antigen is unknown. The rearrangement links TRBV19 to TRBJ1-1; D remains ambiguous. This sequence originates from a man between 60 and 75 years old in good health and CMV-seropositive. Sequenced input: PBMCs. The CDR3 sequence: CASSIRGGRTEAFF. CDR3 sequence (DNA): TGTGCCAGTAGTATCCGGGGTGGGAGGACTGAAGCTTTCTTT.